A single sample gave rise to the 10 T cell receptor beta chains below, sequenced in a study of shared clonotypes between healthy human individuals. The protocol was immunoSEQ multiplex PCR, while the TCRdb copy is restricted to in-frame clones and leaves out a portion. This sample has 1,100,000 or so clones, with approximately 80% found just once. The sample consisted of memory CD4+ T cells from PBMCs. Subset here: CD45RA-negative fraction. Every receptor here comes from a man between 18 and 35 years old in good health. Some clones in this sample may be carry-over from other donors' samples.

This chain connects TRBV29-1 to TRBJ2-1; TRBD2 might be the D (7 bases). Germline V CDR1 and CDR2: SQVTM, ANQGSEA. V was shortened by 7 bases and J by 0 bases, with 13 bases between the two germline ends. The CDR3 is made up of 14 amino acids. CDR3 sequence reads: CSGGGASSYNEQFF. CDR3 DNA: TGCAGCGGAGGGGGGGCGAGCTCCTACAATGAGCAGTTCTTC.

This chain connects TRBV6-4 to TRBJ1-2, with D possibly being TRBD1 (6 bases). CDR1 and CDR2 from the germline V gene are MRHNA and SNTAGT. With 7 bases removed from V and 2 bases from J, the gap between germline ends came to 17 bases. The CDR3 has 15 residues. CDR3 residues: CASTPVVTGNYGYTF. CDR3 coding DNA: TGTGCCAGCACACCCGTAGTTACAGGGAACTATGGCTACACCTTC.

The rearrangement links TRBV28 to TRBJ1-4; D is uncertain. The CDR3 sequence is 14 residues long. V lost 3 bases and J lost 7, with 12 bases in between. Germline lookup yields CDR1 MDHEN and CDR2 SYDVKM. CDR3 nucleotide sequence: TGTGCCAGCAGTTTTCGTTCGGAACGTGAAAAACTGTTTTTT. Protein: CASSFRSEREKLFF.

The rearrangement uses TRBV27 and TRBJ1-5, with no clear D. Germline loops: CDR1 MNHEY, CDR2 SMNVEV (reference sequence). The ends were cut back, 7 bases at V and 3 bases at J, with 16 bases in the middle. The CDR3 is made up of 15 amino acids. DNA for the CDR3: TGTGCCAGCATTGGGCTGGGCGGGAACAATCAGCCCCAGCATTTT. Its translation: CASIGLGGNNQPQHF.

J is TRBJ1-4 and V is TRBV5-5; tentative D call: TRBD1 (5 bases). CDR3 length: 14 residues. Germline CDR1 reads SGHKS; CDR2 reads YYEKEE (reference sequence). V was shortened by 6 bases and J by 7 bases, with 16 bases between the two germline ends. This CDR3 is CASTDSYGREKLFF. CDR3 coding DNA: TGTGCCAGCACCGACAGCTACGGACGTGAAAAACTGTTTTTT.

The chain joins TRBV2 to TRBJ2-1; D is possibly TRBD2 (6 bases). Germline CDR1 reads SNHLY; CDR2 reads FYNNEI. Trimming removed 8 bases at V and 4 bases at J, with 15 bases between. The CDR3 contains 14 residues. The CDR3 sequence is CASLRERVYNEQFF. CDR3 in DNA: TGTGCCAGCCTAAGGGAGCGGGTGTACAATGAGCAGTTCTTC.

Note on this clone: This CDR3 is also generated by other DNA sequences in the sample. The V and J genes are TRBV18 and TRBJ2-1, with D possibly called TRBD1 or TRBD2 (5 bases each). CDR3 length: 14 amino acids. Germline values: CDR1 KGHSH, CDR2 LQKENI. V lost 3 bases and J 2 bases, leaving 8 bases between the germline ends. CDR3 sequence reads: CASSPGAPYNEQFF. In DNA, the CDR3 is TGTGCCAGCTCACCCGGGGCCCCCTACAATGAGCAGTTCTTC.

The CDR3 protein is CAFPRLGRSNTGELFF. Here the CDR3 DNA reads TGTGCCTTCCCCCGTCTTGGGCGGTCGAACACCGGGGAGCTGTTTTTT. The rearrangement links TRBV30 to TRBJ2-2; D gene unclear. The CDR3 sequence is 16 residues long. The germline V gene encodes CDR1 GTSNPN and CDR2 SVGIG (reference sequence). Trimming took off 7 bases at V and 0 bases at J, with 18 bases between the two ends.

The rearrangement joins TRBV2 to TRBJ2-7, with D tentatively TRBD2 (6 bases). The ends were cut back, 11 bases at V and 0 bases at J, with 11 bases in the middle. Germline V gene data show CDR1 as SNHLY and CDR2 as FYNNEI. The CDR3 extends over 12 amino acids. The CDR3 spells CAGGTPSYEQYF. In nucleotides, the CDR3 is TGTGCCGGGGGGACTCCCTCCTACGAGCAGTACTTC.

This clone has a handful of counts. The chain carries TRBV18 and TRBJ2-1; D gene uncertain. Per the germline V gene, CDR1 is KGHSH and CDR2 is LQKENI. Trimming shortened V by 0 bases and J by 6 bases, and 9 bases separated the two germline ends. The CDR3 is 14 amino acids. The CDR3 loop is CASSPPLSLNEQFF. In DNA, the CDR3 is TGTGCCAGCTCACCACCTCTCTCTCTCAATGAGCAGTTCTTC.